Given below is one TCR beta chain in context. Its specificity is unknown. The data belong to a study of graft-versus-host responses after intestinal transplantation. Study overall: Recipients obtained multivisceral, liver-intestinal, or isolated intestinal transplants.

Libraries were prepared by immunoSEQ multiplex PCR; TCRdb keeps only in-frame clonotypes and omits some of them. The table includes tens of thousands of clones, over 85% detected once. The study, taken as a whole, reports: Ileal or blood samples showed some GvH clones first, and such clones were also found in recipient marrow. Allografts of one patient group, those with graft-donor T cell macrochimerism, had high graft-versus-host to host-versus-graft clonal ratios.

The CDR3 extends over 16 amino acids. J gave up 4 bases and V 4 bases, and 9 bases lay outside the gene matches. In germline, CDR1 is KGHSH, CDR2 LQKENI. The sequence was obtained from a human donor who received an intestinal transplant. The rearrangement joins TRBV18 to TRBJ2-1, with 8 bases matching TRBD2. Sequences were derived from unstimulated CD4+ T cells sorted from spleen or lymph node cells, sampled before intestinal transplant. The CDR3 bases are TGTGCCAGCTCACTATCCGGGACTAGGGGTTACAATGAGCAGTTCTTC. Protein sequence: CASSLSGTRGYNEQFF.